This T cell receptor (beta chain) was observed in a study of cytomegalovirus exposure and HLA in healthy donors. As for this clone: The antigen remains undetermined.

The primer mix had 60 Vbeta and 13 Jbeta primers. Method: immunoSEQ multiplex PCR; TCRdb's copy keeps in-frame clones and lacks some. This repertoire shows about 130,000 clones, about three quarters found once; its top ten account for 1%. General study results and limits: A later analysis reportedly found fewer N-insertions in an Asian-associated ancestry cluster than the roughly 730-donor mean.

The CDR3 is 12 amino acids. The V end was cut by 4 bases, the J end by 7 bases, with 13 bases between. CDR1 SQVTM and CDR2 ANQGSEA come from the germline V gene. The J gene is TRBJ1-2, the V gene TRBV29-1; D not resolved. The TCR sequence derives from a human donor in good health. The specimen was PBMCs. The CDR3 DNA is TGCAGCGTTGCTCTGGGAGATGGTGGCTACACCTTC. Encoded protein: CSVALGDGGYTF.